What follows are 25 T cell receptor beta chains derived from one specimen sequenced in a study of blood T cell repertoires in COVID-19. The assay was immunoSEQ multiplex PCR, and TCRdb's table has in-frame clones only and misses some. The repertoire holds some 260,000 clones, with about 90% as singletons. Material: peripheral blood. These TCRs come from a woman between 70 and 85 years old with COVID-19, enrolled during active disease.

The CDR3 region has the DNA TGTGCCAGCAGCGGGACAGGGGTGAGGGCCGGGGAGCTGTTTTTT. This encodes CASSGTGVRAGELFF. The chain links TRBV9 to TRBJ2-2; TRBD1 matches 9 bases. Germline CDR1 reads SGDLS; CDR2 reads YYNGEE. J lost 6 bases, V lost 3 bases, and 6 bases had no gene match. The CDR3 sequence is 15 residues long.

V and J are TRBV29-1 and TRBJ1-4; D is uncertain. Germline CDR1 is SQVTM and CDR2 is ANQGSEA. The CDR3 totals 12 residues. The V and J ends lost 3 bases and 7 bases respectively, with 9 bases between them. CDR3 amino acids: CSVELGAEKLFF. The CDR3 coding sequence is TGCAGCGTTGAGTTAGGAGCTGAAAAACTGTTTTTT.

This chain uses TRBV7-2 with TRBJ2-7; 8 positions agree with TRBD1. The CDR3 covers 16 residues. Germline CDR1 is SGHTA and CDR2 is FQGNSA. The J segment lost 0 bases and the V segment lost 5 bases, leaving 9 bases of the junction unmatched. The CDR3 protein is CASSTRQGTSSYEQYF. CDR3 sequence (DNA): TGTGCCAGCAGCACGCGACAGGGGACCAGCTCCTACGAGCAGTACTTC.

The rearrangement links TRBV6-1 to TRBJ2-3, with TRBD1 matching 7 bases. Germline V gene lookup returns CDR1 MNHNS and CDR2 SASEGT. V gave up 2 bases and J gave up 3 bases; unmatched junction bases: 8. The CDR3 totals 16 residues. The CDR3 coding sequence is TGTGCCAGCAGTGAAAAAACCCACAGGGGTACAGATACGCAGTATTTT. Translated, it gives CASSEKTHRGTDTQYF.

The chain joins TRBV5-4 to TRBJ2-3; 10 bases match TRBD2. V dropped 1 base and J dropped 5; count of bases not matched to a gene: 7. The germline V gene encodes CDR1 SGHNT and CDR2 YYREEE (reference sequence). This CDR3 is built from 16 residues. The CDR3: CASSLPSGRAGDTQYF. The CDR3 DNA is TGTGCCAGCAGCTTGCCCAGCGGGAGGGCCGGAGATACGCAGTATTTT.

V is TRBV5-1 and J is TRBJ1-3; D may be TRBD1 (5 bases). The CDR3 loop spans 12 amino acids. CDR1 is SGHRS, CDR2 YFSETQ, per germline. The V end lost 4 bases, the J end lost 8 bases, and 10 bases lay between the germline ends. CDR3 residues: CASSPEGYTIYF. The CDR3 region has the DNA TGCGCCAGCAGCCCGGAGGGGTACACCATATATTTT.

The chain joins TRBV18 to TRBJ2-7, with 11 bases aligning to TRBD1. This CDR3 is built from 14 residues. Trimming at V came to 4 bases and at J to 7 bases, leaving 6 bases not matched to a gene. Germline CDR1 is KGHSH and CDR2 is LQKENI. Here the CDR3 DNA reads TGTGCCAGCTCACGAGGACAGGGGGCGTTTGAGCAGTACTTC. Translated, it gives CASSRGQGAFEQYF.

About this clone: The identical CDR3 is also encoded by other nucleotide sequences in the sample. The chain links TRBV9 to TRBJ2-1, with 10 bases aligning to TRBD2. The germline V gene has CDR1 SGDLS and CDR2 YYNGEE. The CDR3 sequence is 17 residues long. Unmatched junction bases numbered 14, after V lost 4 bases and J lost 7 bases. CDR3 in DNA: TGTGCCAGCAGCCCAAGCGGGCTAGCGGGAGTTAGAAATGAGCAGTTCTTC. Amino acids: CASSPSGLAGVRNEQFF.

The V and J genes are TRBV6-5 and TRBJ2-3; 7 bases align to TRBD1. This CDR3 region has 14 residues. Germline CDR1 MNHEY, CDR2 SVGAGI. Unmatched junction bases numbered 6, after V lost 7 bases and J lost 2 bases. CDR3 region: CASKGTGVTDTQYF. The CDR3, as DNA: TGTGCCAGCAAAGGTACAGGGGTCACAGATACGCAGTATTTT.

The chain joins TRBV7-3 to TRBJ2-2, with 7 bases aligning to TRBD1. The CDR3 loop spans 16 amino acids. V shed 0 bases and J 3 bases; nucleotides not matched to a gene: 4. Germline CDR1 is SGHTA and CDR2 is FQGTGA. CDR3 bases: TGTGCCAGCAGCTTAACTGCAGGGGGAGACACCGGGGAGCTGTTTTTT. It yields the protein CASSLTAGGDTGELFF.

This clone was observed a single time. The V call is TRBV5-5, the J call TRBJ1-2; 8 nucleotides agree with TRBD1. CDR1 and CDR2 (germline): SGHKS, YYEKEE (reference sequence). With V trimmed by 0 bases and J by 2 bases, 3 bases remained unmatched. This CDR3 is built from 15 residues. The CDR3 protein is CASSLDRGSNYGYTF. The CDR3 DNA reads TGTGCCAGCAGCTTGGACAGGGGGTCGAACTATGGCTACACCTTC.

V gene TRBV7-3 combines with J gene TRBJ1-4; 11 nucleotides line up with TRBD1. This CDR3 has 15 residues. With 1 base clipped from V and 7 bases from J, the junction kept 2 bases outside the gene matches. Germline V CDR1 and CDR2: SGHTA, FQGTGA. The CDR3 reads CASSLSGTGGEKLFF. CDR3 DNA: TGTGCCAGCAGCTTAAGTGGGACAGGGGGTGAAAAACTGTTTTTT.

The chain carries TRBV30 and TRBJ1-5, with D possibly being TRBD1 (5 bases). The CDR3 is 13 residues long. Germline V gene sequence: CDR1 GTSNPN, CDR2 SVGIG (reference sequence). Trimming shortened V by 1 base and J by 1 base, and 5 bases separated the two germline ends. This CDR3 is CAWSGQSNQPQHF. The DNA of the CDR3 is TGTGCCTGGAGTGGACAGAGCAATCAGCCCCAGCATTTT.

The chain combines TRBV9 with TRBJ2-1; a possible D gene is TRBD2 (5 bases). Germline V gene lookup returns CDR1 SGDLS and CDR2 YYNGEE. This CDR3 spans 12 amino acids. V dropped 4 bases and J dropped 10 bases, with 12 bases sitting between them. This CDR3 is CASSMDSSEQFF. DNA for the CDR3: TGTGCCAGCAGCATGGACTCCTCGGAGCAGTTCTTC. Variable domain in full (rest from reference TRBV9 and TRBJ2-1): DSGVTQTPKHLITATGQRVTLRCSPRSGDLSVYWYQQSLDQGLQFLIQYYNGEERAKGNILERFSAQQFPDLHSELNLSSLELGDSALYFCASSMDSSEQFFGPGTRLTVL.

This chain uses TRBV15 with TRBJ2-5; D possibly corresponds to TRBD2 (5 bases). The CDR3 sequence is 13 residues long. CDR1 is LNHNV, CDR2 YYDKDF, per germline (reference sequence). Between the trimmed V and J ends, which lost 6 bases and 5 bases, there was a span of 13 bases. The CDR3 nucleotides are TGTGCCACCAGGGACTCAACGTGGGAGACCCAGTACTTC. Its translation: CATRDSTWETQYF.

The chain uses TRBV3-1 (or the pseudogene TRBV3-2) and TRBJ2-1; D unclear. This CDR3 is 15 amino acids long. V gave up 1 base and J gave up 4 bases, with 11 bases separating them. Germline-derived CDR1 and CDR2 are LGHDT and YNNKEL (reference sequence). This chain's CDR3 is CASSQVLAAYNEQFF. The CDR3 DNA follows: TGTGCCAGCAGCCAAGTTTTAGCAGCTTACAATGAGCAGTTCTTC.

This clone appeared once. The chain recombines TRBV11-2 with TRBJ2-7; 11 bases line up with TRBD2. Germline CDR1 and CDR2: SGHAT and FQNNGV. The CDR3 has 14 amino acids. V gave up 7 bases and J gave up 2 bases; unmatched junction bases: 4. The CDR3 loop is CASNVAGGPYEQYF. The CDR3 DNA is TGTGCCAGCAACGTAGCGGGAGGGCCCTACGAGCAGTACTTC.

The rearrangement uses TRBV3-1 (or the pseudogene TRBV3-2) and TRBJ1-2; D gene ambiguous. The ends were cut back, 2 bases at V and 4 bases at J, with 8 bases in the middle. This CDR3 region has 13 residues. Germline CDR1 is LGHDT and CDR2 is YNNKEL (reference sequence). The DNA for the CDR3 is TGTGCCAGCAGCCAATACGTCGGCTATGGCTACACCTTC. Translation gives CASSQYVGYGYTF.

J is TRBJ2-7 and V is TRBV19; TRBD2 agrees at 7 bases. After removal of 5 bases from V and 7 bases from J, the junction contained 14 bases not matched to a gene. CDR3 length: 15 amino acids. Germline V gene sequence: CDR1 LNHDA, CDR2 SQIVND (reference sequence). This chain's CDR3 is CASSRGTSVPGEQYF. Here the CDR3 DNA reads TGTGCCAGTAGTCGGGGAACTAGCGTTCCCGGGGAGCAGTACTTC. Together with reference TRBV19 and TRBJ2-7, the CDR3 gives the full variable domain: DGGITQSPKYLFRKEGQNVTLSCEQNLNHDAMYWYRQDPGQGLRLIYYSQIVNDFQKGDIAEGYSVSREKKESFPLTVTSAQKNPTAFYLCASSRGTSVPGEQYFGPGTRLTVT.

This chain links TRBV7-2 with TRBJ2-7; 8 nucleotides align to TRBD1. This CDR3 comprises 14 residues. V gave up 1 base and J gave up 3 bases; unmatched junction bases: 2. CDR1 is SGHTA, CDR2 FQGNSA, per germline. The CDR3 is CASSLDRGNYEQYF. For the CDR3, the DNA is TGTGCCAGCAGCTTAGACAGGGGGAACTACGAGCAGTACTTC.

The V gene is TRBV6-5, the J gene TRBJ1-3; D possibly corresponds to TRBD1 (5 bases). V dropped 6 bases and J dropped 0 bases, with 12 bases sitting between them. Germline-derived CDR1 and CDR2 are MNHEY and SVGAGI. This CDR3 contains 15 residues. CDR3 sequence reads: CASSVDRASGNTIYF. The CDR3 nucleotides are TGTGCCAGCAGCGTCGACAGAGCCTCTGGAAACACCATATATTTT.

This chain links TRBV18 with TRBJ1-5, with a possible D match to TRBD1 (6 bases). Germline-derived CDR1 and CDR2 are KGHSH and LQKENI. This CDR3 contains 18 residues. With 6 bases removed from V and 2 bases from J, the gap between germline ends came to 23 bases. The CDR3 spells CASSRAVGQTLGNQPQHF. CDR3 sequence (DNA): TGTGCCAGCTCCCGCGCAGTTGGACAGACCTTAGGCAATCAGCCCCAGCATTTT.

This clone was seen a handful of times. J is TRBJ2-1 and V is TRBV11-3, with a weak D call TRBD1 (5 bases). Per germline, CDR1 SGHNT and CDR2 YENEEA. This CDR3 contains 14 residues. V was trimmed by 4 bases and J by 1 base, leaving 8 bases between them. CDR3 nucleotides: TGTGCCAGCAGCTATGACAGTTCCTACAATGAGCAGTTCTTC. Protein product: CASSYDSSYNEQFF.

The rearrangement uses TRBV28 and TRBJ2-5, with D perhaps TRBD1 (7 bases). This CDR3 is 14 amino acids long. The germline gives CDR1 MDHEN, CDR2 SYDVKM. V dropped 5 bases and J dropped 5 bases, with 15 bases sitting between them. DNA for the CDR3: TGTGCCAGCAGTACCAATTCAGGGGGGGAGACCCAGTACTTC. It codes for CASSTNSGGETQYF.

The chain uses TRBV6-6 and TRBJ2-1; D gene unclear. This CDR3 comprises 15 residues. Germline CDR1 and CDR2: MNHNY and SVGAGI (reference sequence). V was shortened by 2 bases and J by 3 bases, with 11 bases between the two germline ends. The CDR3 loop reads CASSYEPTGYNEQFF. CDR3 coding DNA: TGTGCCAGCAGTTACGAACCAACCGGCTACAATGAGCAGTTCTTC.